Listed here are 9 T cell receptor beta chains from one sample, sequenced in a study of blood T cell repertoires in COVID-19. Some clones are missing from TCRdb's copy, which holds only in-frame ones; the method was immunoSEQ multiplex PCR. The sample lists approximately 290,000 clones, roughly nine tenths occurring once. The sequenced material came from peripheral blood. The origin of the receptors is a woman in her 30s with COVID-19, enrolled during active disease.

This clone showed up just a few times. The chain is built from TRBV11-2 and TRBJ2-5, with 7 bases identical to TRBD2. Germline V gene data show CDR1 as SGHAT and CDR2 as FQNNGV. The CDR3 consists of 11 residues. The V and J ends lost 5 bases and 14 bases, in that order; junction bases with no gene match: 8. CDR3 nucleotides: TGTGCCAGCAGCCCCCAGAGCGGGACCTACTTC. Protein product: CASSPQSGTYF. The whole variable domain, remainder taken from reference TRBV11-2 and TRBJ2-5, is EAGVAQSPRYKIIEKRQSVAFWCNPISGHATLYWYQQILGQGPKLLIQFQNNGVVDDSQLPKDRFSAERLKGVDSTLKIQPAKLEDSAVYLCASSPQSGTYFGPGTRLLVL.

This chain joins TRBV28 and TRBJ1-4; TRBD1 might be the D (6 bases). This CDR3 spans 13 amino acids. The germline CDR1 and CDR2 sequences are MDHEN and SYDVKM. V lost 8 bases and J lost 4, with 11 bases in between. The CDR3 DNA reads as TGTGCCAGCCACGACAGGCTTAATGAAAAACTGTTTTTT. This encodes CASHDRLNEKLFF.

This rearrangement joins TRBV30 to TRBJ2-5; D possibly corresponds to TRBD2 (7 bases). V dropped 1 base and J dropped 5 bases, with 14 bases sitting between them. In germline, CDR1 is GTSNPN, CDR2 SVGIG (reference sequence). The CDR3 totals 14 residues. DNA for the CDR3: TGTGCCTGGAGTGAAGGGGGGGCTGGGGAGACCCAGTACTTC. Translated, it gives CAWSEGGAGETQYF. The entire variable domain, with the rest obtained from reference TRBV30 and TRBJ2-5, is as follows: SQTIHQWPATLVQPVGSPLSLECTVEGTSNPNLYWYRQAAGRGLQLLFYSVGIGQISSEVPQNLSASRPQDRQFILSSKKLLLSDSGFYLCAWSEGGAGETQYFGPGTRLLVL.

The chain has TRBV27 and TRBJ2-7, with 9 bases fitting TRBD1. J gave up 12 bases and V 6 bases, and 6 bases lay outside the gene matches. The CDR3 is 11 amino acids. Germline CDR1 reads MNHEY; CDR2 reads SMNVEV (reference sequence). The CDR3 sequence: CASRRDRAWYF. For the CDR3, the DNA is TGTGCCAGCAGACGGGACAGGGCTTGGTACTTC.

This chain links TRBV5-4 with TRBJ1-2; TRBD1 aligns across 9 bases. The CDR3 runs 14 residues. V shed 4 bases and J 5 bases; nucleotides not matched to a gene: 6. Germline-derived CDR1 and CDR2 are SGHNT and YYREEE (reference sequence). The CDR3 here is CASSTGQGSYGYTF. The CDR3 region has the DNA TGTGCCAGCAGCACGGGACAGGGAAGTTATGGCTACACCTTC.

The sample holds a few counts of this clone. This chain connects TRBV4-2 to TRBJ2-1; 10 nucleotides align to TRBD2. V lost 4 bases and J lost 4; bases outside the gene matches: 7. The CDR3 is 16 amino acids. CDR1 and CDR2 (germline): LGHNA, YNFKEQ. Here the CDR3 DNA reads TGTGCCAGCAGCCGACCGGCTAGCGGGGGTTACAATGAGCAGTTCTTC. It specifies CASSRPASGGYNEQFF.

The rearrangement joins TRBV5-6 to TRBJ2-7, with a weak D call TRBD1 (5 bases). CDR1 and CDR2 from the germline V gene are SGHDT and YYEEEE. Between the trimmed V and J ends, which lost 0 bases and 0 bases, there was a span of 16 bases. The CDR3 runs 17 residues. The DNA for the CDR3 is TGTGCCAGCAGCTTGGTCAGGGCCGGCTACACCTCCTACGAGCAGTACTTC. This sequence encodes CASSLVRAGYTSYEQYF.

The CDR3 bases are TGCGCCAGCAGCTTCCGACTAGCGGGAGGAGGAGAGACCCAGTACTTC. It encodes CASSFRLAGGGETQYF. The gene calls are TRBV5-1 and TRBJ2-5, with 13 bases that match TRBD2. Trimming took 2 bases from V and 4 from J; bases not matched to a gene: 5. Germline V gene sequence: CDR1 SGHRS, CDR2 YFSETQ. CDR3 length: 16 residues.

The chain joins TRBV19 to TRBJ2-1, with 8 bases matching TRBD2. Trimming removed 6 bases from V and 6 bases from J; junction bases left unmatched: 13. CDR3 length: 16 amino acids. CDR1 is LNHDA, CDR2 SQIVND, per germline (reference sequence). The CDR3 is CASRDSSGRTFNEQFF. The CDR3 DNA reads as TGTGCCAGTAGAGACTCCAGCGGGAGAACCTTCAATGAGCAGTTCTTC. Filled out from reference TRBV19 and TRBJ2-1, the complete variable domain reads DGGITQSPKYLFRKEGQNVTLSCEQNLNHDAMYWYRQDPGQGLRLIYYSQIVNDFQKGDIAEGYSVSREKKESFPLTVTSAQKNPTAFYLCASRDSSGRTFNEQFFGPGTRLTVL.